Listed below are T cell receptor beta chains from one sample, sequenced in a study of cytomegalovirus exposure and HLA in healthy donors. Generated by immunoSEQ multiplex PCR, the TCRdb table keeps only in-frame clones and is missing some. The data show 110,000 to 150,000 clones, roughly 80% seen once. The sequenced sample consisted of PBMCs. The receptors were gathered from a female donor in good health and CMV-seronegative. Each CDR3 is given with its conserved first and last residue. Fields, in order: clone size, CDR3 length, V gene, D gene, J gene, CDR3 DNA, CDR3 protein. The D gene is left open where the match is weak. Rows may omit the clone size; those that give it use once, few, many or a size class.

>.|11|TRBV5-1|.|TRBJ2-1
TGCGCCAGCAGCTCCACAGATGAGCAGTTCTTC
CASSSTDEQFF
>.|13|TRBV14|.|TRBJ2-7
TGTGCCAGCAGCCAAACTCGTTCCTACGAGCAGTACTTC
CASSQTRSYEQYF
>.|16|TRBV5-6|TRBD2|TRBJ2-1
TGTGCCAGCAGCTTGGAGCGGGGAGGGATCTACAATGAGCAGTTCTTC
CASSLERGGIYNEQFF
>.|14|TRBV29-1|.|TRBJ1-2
TGCAGCGTGGATCTACAGGACCCTAACTATGGCTACACCTTC
CSVDLQDPNYGYTF
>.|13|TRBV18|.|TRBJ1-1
TGTGCCAGCTCATCAGGACAGAACACTGAAGCTTTCTTT
CASSSGQNTEAFF
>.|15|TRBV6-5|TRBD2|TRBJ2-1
TGTGCCAGCAGTTACGGCGGGAGCGCCGGAACTGAGCAGTTCTTC
CASSYGGSAGTEQFF
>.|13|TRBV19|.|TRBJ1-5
TGTGCCAGTAGTATGCAGGTAGATCAGCCCCAGCATTTT
CASSMQVDQPQHF
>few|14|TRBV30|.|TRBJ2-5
TGTGCCTGGAGTGTCGGTCAGGGGTATGAGACCCAGTACTTC
CAWSVGQGYETQYF
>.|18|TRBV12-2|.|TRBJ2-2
TGTGCAGCCGAAGAGAGAAGGGTGGCAGGGCGGGGAACCGGGGAGCTGTTTTTT
CAAEERRVAGRGTGELFF
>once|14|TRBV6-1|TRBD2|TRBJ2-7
TGTGCCAGCAGTGAAATAGCGGGAGCCTACGAGCAGTACTTC
CASSEIAGAYEQYF
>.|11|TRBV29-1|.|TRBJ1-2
TGCAGCGTACGGGAACACTATGGCTACACCTTC
CSVREHYGYTF
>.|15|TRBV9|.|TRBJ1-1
TGTGCCAGCAGCGCCTCCGGGGGGCTTAGCACTGAAGCTTTCTTT
CASSASGGLSTEAFF
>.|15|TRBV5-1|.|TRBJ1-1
TGCGCCAGCAGCTTGGCCCCAGGGGTTGACACTGAAGCTTTCTTT
CASSLAPGVDTEAFF
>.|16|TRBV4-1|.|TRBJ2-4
TGCGCCAGCAGCCAAGAAACGGGAGTAGCGGTAAACATTCAGTACTTC
CASSQETGVAVNIQYF
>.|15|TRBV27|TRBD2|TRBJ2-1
TGTGCCAGCAGTTTAACTAGCGGGAGTGTAAATGAGCAGTTCTTC
CASSLTSGSVNEQFF
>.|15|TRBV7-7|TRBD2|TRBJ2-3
TGTGCTAGCAGCTTAGGACTAGCGGGAACAGATACGCAGTATTTT
CASSLGLAGTDTQYF
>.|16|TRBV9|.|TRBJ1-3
TGTGCCAGCAGCGTAGACCCCACAGGGTATGGAAACACCATATATTTT
CASSVDPTGYGNTIYF
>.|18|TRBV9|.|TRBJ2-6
TGTGCCAGCAGCGTCTACGCGGGGAGCGCACTTGGGGCCAACGTCCTGACTTTC
CASSVYAGSALGANVLTF
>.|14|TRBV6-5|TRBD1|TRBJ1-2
TGTGCCAGCAGTTGGTCGACAGGGCGAGTTGGCTACACCTTC
CASSWSTGRVGYTF
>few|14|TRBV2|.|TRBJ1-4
TGTGCCAGCAGTGCTAACAGTGTAATGAAAGAACTGTTTTTT
CASSANSVMKELFF
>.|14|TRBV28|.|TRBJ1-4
TGTGCCAGCAGTTTCGACATTAGTAATGAAAAACTGTTTTTT
CASSFDISNEKLFF
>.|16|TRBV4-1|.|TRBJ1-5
TGCGCCAGCAGCCAAGACGGGGGGCTTGGGAATCAGCCCCAGCATTTT
CASSQDGGLGNQPQHF
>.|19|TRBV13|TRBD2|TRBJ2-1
TGTGCCAGCAGCGGCCCTACTAGCGGGAGTGCCTCATACTACAATGAGCAGTTCTTC
CASSGPTSGSASYYNEQFF
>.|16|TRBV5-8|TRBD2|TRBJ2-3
TGTGCCAGGCGGGAGGGTTCAGCGAGAGGGACAGATACGCAGTATTTT
CARREGSARGTDTQYF
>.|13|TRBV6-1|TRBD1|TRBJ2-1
TGTGCCAGCACCGGACAGGGGGCCGATGAGCAGTTCTTC
CASTGQGADEQFF
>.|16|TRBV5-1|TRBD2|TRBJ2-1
TGCGCCAGCAGCCGGACTAGCGGGAGGCCCAACAATGAGCAGTTCTTC
CASSRTSGRPNNEQFF
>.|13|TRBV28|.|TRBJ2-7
TGTGCCAGCACCGATAGTCGATTCTACGAGCAGTACTTC
CASTDSRFYEQYF
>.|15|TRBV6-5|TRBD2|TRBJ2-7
TGTGCCAGCAGTCCCGGGACTAGCGTTACCCACGAGCAGTACTTC
CASSPGTSVTHEQYF
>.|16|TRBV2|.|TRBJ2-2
TGTGCCAGCCTGAGAACCGGGACACGATACACCGGGGAGCTGTTTTTT
CASLRTGTRYTGELFF
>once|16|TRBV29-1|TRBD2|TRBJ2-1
TGCAGCGTTGAATATCCCGCTAGCGGCTCCTACAATGAGCAGTTCTTC
CSVEYPASGSYNEQFF
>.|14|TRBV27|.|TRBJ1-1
TGTGCCAGCAGTTCCAGGGGATATGACACTGAAGCTTTCTTT
CASSSRGYDTEAFF
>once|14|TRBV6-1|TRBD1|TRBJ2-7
TGTGCCAGTAAGGACAGGCCTTGGGCCTACGAGCAGTACTTC
CASKDRPWAYEQYF
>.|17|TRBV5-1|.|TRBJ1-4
TGCGCCAGCAGCTTTGACAGGTCCTTTTCTGCCTATGAAAAACTGTTTTTT
CASSFDRSFSAYEKLFF
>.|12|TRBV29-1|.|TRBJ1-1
TGCAGCATTCGGACAGCGAACACTGAAGCTTTCTTT
CSIRTANTEAFF
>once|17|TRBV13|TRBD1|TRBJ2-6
TGTGCCAGCAGCTTGGAACAGGGGATTGCTGGGGCCAACGTCCTGACTTTC
CASSLEQGIAGANVLTF
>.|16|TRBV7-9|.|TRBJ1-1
TGTGCCAGCAGCTTAGGGGCAGGGGTACAGAACACTGAAGCTTTCTTT
CASSLGAGVQNTEAFF
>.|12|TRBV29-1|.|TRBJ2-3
TGCAGCGTGAGGGCAGTGGCAGATACGCAGTATTTT
CSVRAVADTQYF
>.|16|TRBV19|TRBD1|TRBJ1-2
TGTGCCAGTAGTATGGAAGGACAGGGAGGCTTTGGCGGCTACACCTTC
CASSMEGQGGFGGYTF
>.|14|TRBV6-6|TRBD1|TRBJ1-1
TGTGCCAGCAACCAACAGGGGGCGGACACTGAAGCTTTCTTT
CASNQQGADTEAFF
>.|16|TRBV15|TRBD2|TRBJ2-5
TGTGCCACCAGCAGACGAAGCGGGAGATTGAGAGAGACCCAGTACTTC
CATSRRSGRLRETQYF
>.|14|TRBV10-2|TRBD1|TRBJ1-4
TGCGCCAGCAGTGACCTTGGACAGGGTGAAAAACTGTTTTTT
CASSDLGQGEKLFF
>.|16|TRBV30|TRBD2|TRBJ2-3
TGTGCCTGGAGTGTACCAGCGGGACTACACACAGATACGCAGTATTTT
CAWSVPAGLHTDTQYF
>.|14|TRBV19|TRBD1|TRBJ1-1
TGTGCCAGTAGTGCCCCCAGGGGGCTGACTGAAGCTTTCTTT
CASSAPRGLTEAFF